The clone carrying this TCR beta chain was picked up a small number of times. What it recognizes is unknown. The length of the CDR3 is 13 residues. The V and J ends lost 2 bases and 2 bases respectively, with 7 bases between them. The germline V gene encodes CDR1 SGHAT and CDR2 FQNNGV. This sample stems from a study of T-cell memory formation after mild COVID-19. Across the whole study: Largely, the TCR clusters proved donor specific.

TCRdb reprocessed the 5' RACE reads via MiXCR and lists one record per CDR3 protein. The data show around 320,000 distinct CDR3 sequences, with 25% to 30% seen just once and roughly 12% held by the top ten. Study-wide results and caveats: Researchers report contracting CD4+ clones mostly in CM and EM, with CD8+ clones in EMRA. Whether day 37 second-wave clones are SARS-CoV-2-specific was not confirmed. There were some responding clones in pre-infection memory, which suggested that cross-reactive memory had joined.

This chain uses TRBV11-2 with TRBJ2-7; D ambiguous. The clonotype comes from an adult woman who had mild COVID-19 (a few samples of this study predate the infection). Cell type and time point are not known. The sample comprised PBMCs or a T cell subset sorted from them (not recorded which). The DNA for the CDR3 is TGTGCCAGCAGCTTACACGGTCCCTACGAGCAGTACTTC. This encodes CASSLHGPYEQYF. The complete variable domain, with remaining parts taken from reference TRBV11-2 and TRBJ2-7, reads EAGVAQSPRYKIIEKRQSVAFWCNPISGHATLYWYQQILGQGPKLLIQFQNNGVVDDSQLPKDRFSAERLKGVDSTLKIQPAKLEDSAVYLCASSLHGPYEQYFGPGTRLTVT.